This T cell receptor beta chain derives from a study of long-term antiretroviral therapy in people with HIV. About the research overall: The earliest samples predate the 2015 immediate-ART recommendation by about a decade.

Run at survey level, the immunoSEQ assay was version v3.0. The assay was immunoSEQ multiplex PCR, and TCRdb's table has in-frame clones only and misses some. Seen here are 48,000 or so clones, under 90% observed once, and the top ten hold roughly 3%. General study findings and limits: ART was followed by higher diversity that remained below transplant donor controls. Missing from the dataset were any data on ART adherence, viral resistance or therapy changes. Across all time points, the repertoire was dominated by clones that expanded before ART.

Worth noting for this clone: What it binds is not known.

The V end lost 4 bases, the J end lost 8 bases, and 12 bases lay between the germline ends. Germline CDR1 and CDR2: LNHDA and SQIVND (reference sequence). CDR3 length: 13 amino acids. The chain combines TRBV19 with TRBJ2-4; perhaps TRBD2 as D (6 bases). Material: unsorted PBMCs, obtained 0.8 years after starting antiretroviral therapy. The TCR sequence derives from a woman younger than 35 with HIV. The CDR3 nucleotides read TGTGCCAGTAGTACCGGGACTCTCGACATTCAGTACTTC. This gives the protein CASSTGTLDIQYF.